The TCR beta chain described here comes from a study of blood T cell repertoires in COVID-19 (dated by TCRdb to the early 2020s). In terms of the full investigation: Samples from collaborators originated in the United States, Italy and Spain and spanned both the acute and convalescent phases of COVID-19. The prospective study material was composed of cDNA or gDNA derived from T cells, B-cell-depleted T cells, or PBMCs. Subjects who had been exposed to COVID-19, were actively infected with it, or had recovered from it provided the deeply sampled blood TCRbeta repertoires that made up the dataset. The repertoires were released in a freely available public database meant as a resource for research on the immune response to SARS-CoV-2. Where available, HLA class I and class II types were taken from metadata supplied by the sample provider and were not determined by assay-based typing. Samples came from the ongoing ImmuneRACE study (first 160 participants) plus 1,254 subjects from 6 global collaborators. Sample metadata almost always included a de-identified subject ID, COVID-19 status, age in years and sex. What the authors observed across the whole study: The quantity of clinical and demographic metadata differed by source and by participant and was supplied without curation.

Here V drops 6 bases and J drops 1 base, and the junction holds 4 bases not matched to any gene. The germline V gene (reference sequence) supplies CDR1 LNHDA and CDR2 SQIVND. The CDR3 sequence holds 15 residues, the cysteine and phenylalanine included. The DNA shown is the 45-base CDR3, in frame from base 1. Whole blood was collected in K2EDTA tubes by collaborating institutions according to the institutions' own protocols. For TCRbeta analysis, collaborator samples were shipped as frozen whole blood, as isolated PBMCs, or as DNA extracted from either sample type. On this clone: This receptor's antigen is unknown. Base qualities are missing; no much larger clone stands one base away.

TCRbeta CDR3 regions were amplified from genomic DNA using the immunoSEQ Assay, a bias-controlled multiplex PCR. The paper's data handling went like this. Within the assay, amplification of reference gene primers was used to estimate how many nucleated cells each sample contained. Sequence reads were collapsed and filtered to measure the absolute abundance of every unique TCRbeta CDR3 rearrangement. For each sample, productive Simpson clonality was calculated as the square root of Simpson's diversity index over productive rearrangements. Entries here come from immuneACCESS through TCRdb and include only in-frame sequences with V and J called. Some clones fail to appear in such tables; in the studies checked, an unresolved V gene covers under half of the shortfall, and the cause of the remainder is unknown. That table supplies the V and J calls and clone size; D and trimming were determined from the DNA. Counted in this sample were about 270,000 clones; 89% of them appeared once. The ten largest account for 2% to 2.5% of the sample.

This TCR came from a man aged 45-60 years with acute or convalescent COVID-19. The sequenced sample consisted of peripheral blood. In this chain, TRBV19 is recombined with TRBJ2-5, with 11 central nucleotides matching TRBD2. CDR3 protein: CASRVLAGGQETQYF. The sequenced DNA: TGTGCCAGTAGGGTCCTAGCGGGGGGCCAAGAGACCCAGTACTTC.